This TCR beta chain was found in a study of T cell responses to AZD1222 COVID-19 vaccine. Only in-frame clones appear in the TCRdb table, and some are missing; sequencing was by immunoSEQ multiplex PCR. The sample consists of 150,000 or so clones, 92% of them appearing once. The CDR3 totals 12 residues. V was trimmed by 0 bases and J by 5 bases, leaving 4 bases between them. CDR1 is KGHSH, CDR2 LQKENI, per germline. With respect to this clone: Other DNA sequences in the same sample also yield this CDR3.

This sequence was found in an adult in good health. The V and J genes are TRBV18 and TRBJ1-2; D gene uncertain. The sample was peripheral blood, taken on day 0 of AZD1222 vaccination. This CDR3 reads CASSPPGYGYTF. In DNA form, the CDR3 reads TGTGCCAGCTCACCACCGGGGTATGGCTACACCTTC. The entire variable domain, with the rest obtained from reference TRBV18 and TRBJ1-2, is as follows: NAGVMQNPRHLVRRRGQEARLRCSPMKGHSHVYWYRQLPEEGLKFMVYLQKENIIDESGMPKERFSAEFPKEGPSILRIQQVVRGDSAAYFCASSPPGYGYTFGSGTRLTVV.